This T cell receptor (beta chain) came from a study of CXCR3-negative and CXCR3-positive naive CD8 T cells. Study context: For each library, about 1.5 +/- 0.3 million TRB reads were obtained, about 135 million in total. Study-wide points: Greater hydrophobicity was found in TRB CDR3s of CXCR3-positive naive cells than of CXCR3-negative naive cells. Comparison of naive CXCR3-negative and CXCR3-positive cells revealed similar TRBV-TRBJ usage, while memory cells differed. Comparison of naive subsets found surface CD5 to be comparable, and TCR strength was inferred on the basis of TRB CDR3 properties.

On this clonotype itself: Its target is not known.

The TRB cDNA libraries were prepared by 5' RACE with UMI labels. TCRdb re-called the 5' RACE reads and catalogs CDR3 proteins one per entry, DNA excluded. In total, the table holds over 70,000 distinct CDR3 sequences. Per germline, CDR1 LNHNV and CDR2 YYDKDF (reference sequence). This CDR3 comprises 15 residues. The authors gated naive CD8+ T cells as CD45RO-CCR7+CD27+CD95-. The clonotype comes from a human donor in good health. Some clones in this sample may be carry-over from other donors' samples. This chain joins TRBV15 and TRBJ2-7. The sequenced sample consisted of naive CXCR3+ CD8+ T cells from blood. Subset given: CD45RO-CCR7+CD27+CD95- naive CD8+ T cells expressing CXCR3 (TNR3+). This CDR3 is CATSRETTTPYEQYF.